This T cell receptor beta chain was retrieved from a study of T cells after yellow fever vaccination. Template switching by 5'RACE produced TCR cDNA, adding a universal primer site and UMIs. MiXCR, applied by TCRdb to the 5' RACE reads, yields one record per CDR3 protein. This sample yields about 400,000 distinct CDR3 sequences, of which around 6.5% are seen a single time; 15% belongs to the top ten. After removal of 3 bases from V and 2 bases from J, the junction contained 6 bases not matched to a gene. Per germline, CDR1 DFQATT and CDR2 SNEGSKA (reference sequence). CDR3 length equals 14 residues. This clonotype has at least ten counts.

The TCR comes from a man aged 25-45 years who received the YFV17D yellow fever vaccine. This specimen was PBMCs, taken 5 days after the yellow fever booster vaccination. This chain joins TRBV20-1 and TRBJ1-2; TRBD1 aligns across 7 bases. The CDR3 DNA follows: TGCAGTGCTAGCATTGACAGGGCGAACTATGGCTACACCTTC. Translation gives CSASIDRANYGYTF.